This passage covers 24 T cell receptor beta chains from one sample sequenced in a study of beta chain features in type 1 diabetes. Every bit of the isolated RNA underwent reverse transcription, so sequencing read expressed TCRB transcripts. Some clones are missing from TCRdb's copy, which holds only in-frame ones; the method was immunoSEQ multiplex PCR. The data hold around 250,000 clones, with 25% to 30% observed a single time. The sequenced material came from central memory CD4+ T cells from blood. These receptors came from a man between 25 and 39 years old in good health.

The chain uses TRBV14 and TRBJ2-3; possible D gene TRBD2, 7 bases. CDR3 size: 15 residues. V dropped 2 bases and J dropped 2 bases, with 11 bases sitting between them. Germline loops: CDR1 SGHDN, CDR2 FVKESK. This CDR3 reads CASSQFAGATDTQYF. The CDR3 region has the DNA TGTGCCAGCAGCCAATTCGCGGGGGCCACAGATACGCAGTATTTT.

This chain connects TRBV30 to TRBJ2-5; 7 positions agree with TRBD1. The CDR3 spans 11 residues. CDR1 is GTSNPN, CDR2 SVGIG, per germline (reference sequence). V lost 7 bases, J lost 2 bases, and 1 base stayed unmatched. CDR3 bases: TGTGCCTTCAGGGGGCAAGAGACCCAGTACTTC. It yields the protein CAFRGQETQYF.

This clone was counted only a few times. The gene calls are TRBV19 and TRBJ2-3; TRBD2 aligns across 11 bases. The V gene end was trimmed by 4 bases and the J gene end by 4 bases; junction bases not matched to a gene: 4. This CDR3 comprises 15 residues. CDR1 LNHDA and CDR2 SQIVND come from the germline V gene (reference sequence). The CDR3 here is CASSNLAGGPDTQYF. CDR3 DNA: TGTGCCAGTAGTAACCTAGCGGGAGGACCAGATACGCAGTATTTT.

This chain uses TRBV30 with TRBJ2-7; a possible D gene is TRBD2 (5 bases). The CDR3 is made up of 16 amino acids. Germline V CDR1 and CDR2: GTSNPN, SVGIG (reference sequence). With 2 bases removed from V and 4 bases from J, the gap between germline ends came to 21 bases. The CDR3 nucleotides are TGTGCCTGGAGTAACCGGGTAGGTCCCCGAGGGTACGAGCAGTACTTC. Residues: CAWSNRVGPRGYEQYF.

The chain is built from TRBV19 and TRBJ2-7; D perhaps matches TRBD2 (5 bases). Germline CDR1 and CDR2: LNHDA and SQIVND (reference sequence). The CDR3 consists of 17 residues. Trimming took off 5 bases at V and 3 bases at J, with 23 bases between the two ends. The CDR3 nucleotides are TGTGCCAGTAGTCCTGGAGTACTACTAAGCGGAAACTACGAGCAGTACTTC. Translation gives CASSPGVLLSGNYEQYF.

The chain employs TRBV7-2 and TRBJ1-1, with TRBD1 matching over 8 bases. The V segment lost 5 bases and the J segment 7 bases; nucleotides outside the gene matches: 3. The CDR3 runs to 12 residues. The germline V gene has CDR1 SGHTA and CDR2 FQGNSA. CDR3 coding DNA: TGTGCCAGCAGCGCAGACAGGGGTGAAGCTTTCTTT. Translated, it gives CASSADRGEAFF.

This clone has a handful of counts. This chain connects TRBV2 to TRBJ2-1; 12 nucleotides align to TRBD2. Germline-derived CDR1 and CDR2 are SNHLY and FYNNEI. Losses at the gene ends were 4 bases for V and 9 bases for J; bases not matched to a gene: 4. This CDR3 has 14 residues. DNA for the CDR3: TGTGCCAGCAGTGGACTAGCGGGGGCCCGTGAGCAGTTCTTC. Its protein is CASSGLAGAREQFF.

In nucleotides, the CDR3 is TGTGCCAGTAGTATTTCTTTGGGACAGGGCAAGACCCAGTACTTC. It is translated as CASSISLGQGKTQYF. The chain carries TRBV19 and TRBJ2-5, with 9 nucleotides matching TRBD1. Germline values: CDR1 LNHDA, CDR2 SQIVND (reference sequence). The CDR3 is 15 amino acids. Trimming at V came to 3 bases and at J to 6 bases, leaving 8 bases not matched to a gene.

This chain uses TRBV7-2 with TRBJ2-4; no reliable D call. CDR1 and CDR2 (germline): SGHTA, FQGNSA. Trimming took 5 bases from V and 0 from J, leaving 8 bases between them. The CDR3 spans 14 residues. CDR3 bases: TGTGCCAGCAGCCCCCACCTAGCCAAAAACATTCAGTACTTC. As protein: CASSPHLAKNIQYF. Combining the CDR3 with reference TRBV7-2 and TRBJ2-4 gives the whole variable domain GAGVSQSPSNKVTEKGKDVELRCDPISGHTALYWYRQSLGQGLEFLIYFQGNSAPDKSGLPSDRFSAERTGGSVSTLTIQRTQQEDSAVYLCASSPHLAKNIQYFGAGTRLSVL.

This clone was picked up a small number of times. The chain recombines TRBV7-2 with TRBJ2-2, with 13 bases lining up with TRBD2. Germline lookup yields CDR1 SGHTA and CDR2 FQGNSA. With V trimmed by 6 bases and J by 10 bases, 8 bases remained unmatched. The CDR3 is 15 residues long. CDR3: CASSYGLAGVEELFF. CDR3 coding DNA: TGTGCCAGCAGTTACGGACTAGCGGGAGTAGAGGAGCTGTTTTTT.

This clone was detected a few times. This rearrangement joins TRBV18 to TRBJ2-1, with TRBD2 matching over 16 bases. This CDR3 is 18 amino acids long. CDR1 and CDR2 (germline): KGHSH, LQKENI. V shed 2 bases, J shed 10 bases, and the junction held 11 bases outside the gene matches. CDR3 coding DNA: TGTGCCAGCTCACCAATCCTCGGGACTAGCGGGAGGGCCGGAGAGCAGTTCTTC. Protein: CASSPILGTSGRAGEQFF.

V and J are TRBV10-3 and TRBJ2-7; weak D call: TRBD1 (6 bases). Trimming left V 7 bases short and J 2 bases short, with 12 bases between. Germline CDR1 ENHRY, CDR2 SYGVKD. CDR3 length equals 13 residues. CDR3 in amino acids: CAINREFTYEQYF. The CDR3 nucleotides read TGTGCCATCAACAGGGAGTTTACCTACGAGCAGTACTTC.

This clone was detected only a few times. The J gene is TRBJ2-1, the V gene TRBV6-1; 9 bases agree with TRBD2. After removal of 7 bases from V and 7 bases from J, the junction contained 8 bases not matched to a gene. Germline CDR1 reads MNHNS; CDR2 reads SASEGT. CDR3 size: 14 residues. The chain's CDR3 is CASTPAGGRNEQFF. CDR3 bases: TGTGCCAGCACCCCAGCGGGGGGTAGAAATGAGCAGTTCTTC.

V and J are TRBV6-1 and TRBJ2-2; perhaps TRBD1 as D (6 bases). V was pared by 9 bases and J by 2 bases, with 13 bases between. Germline loops: CDR1 MNHNS, CDR2 SASEGT. The CDR3 is 14 residues long. The DNA for the CDR3 is TGTGCCAGTAAGACCAGGGGAAACACCGGGGAGCTGTTTTTT. It specifies CASKTRGNTGELFF.

The CDR3 DNA follows: TGTGCCAGCAGCTGGACAGGAACTGGGGCCAACGTCCTGACTTTC. Translated, it gives CASSWTGTGANVLTF. The genes are TRBV7-2 and TRBJ2-6; 7 bases match TRBD1. Per germline, CDR1 SGHTA and CDR2 FQGNSA. V lost 4 bases and J lost 2; bases outside the gene matches: 2. The CDR3 sequence is 15 residues long. The complete variable domain, with remaining parts taken from reference TRBV7-2 and TRBJ2-6, reads GAGVSQSPSNKVTEKGKDVELRCDPISGHTALYWYRQSLGQGLEFLIYFQGNSAPDKSGLPSDRFSAERTGGSVSTLTIQRTQQEDSAVYLCASSWTGTGANVLTFGAGSRLTVL.

Only a few counts were recorded for this clone. V gene TRBV29-1 combines with J gene TRBJ2-1; weak D call: TRBD1 (6 bases). The germline V and J ends were trimmed by 8 bases and 1 base, with 12 bases remaining between them. Per the germline V gene, CDR1 is SQVTM and CDR2 is ANQGSEA. The CDR3 spans 13 residues. CDR3 DNA: TGCAGCCTTTTAGGGGGTTCCTACAATGAGCAGTTCTTC. The encoded protein is CSLLGGSYNEQFF.

This clone came up a few times. The rearrangement uses TRBV6-5 and TRBJ2-1; D perhaps matches TRBD1 (6 bases). With 5 bases removed from V and 6 bases from J, the gap between germline ends came to 17 bases. Germline CDR1 reads MNHEY; CDR2 reads SVGAGI. This CDR3 is built from 15 residues. CDR3 coding DNA: TGTGCCAGCAGTCCCTTATCAGGGGCCGGCAATGAGCAGTTCTTC. Translation gives CASSPLSGAGNEQFF.

This clone was seen repeatedly, ten times or more. The chain joins TRBV14 to TRBJ1-6; D is ambiguous. The CDR3 has 12 amino acids. Trimming cost V 4 bases and J 9 bases, with 7 bases left between them. Germline lookup yields CDR1 SGHDN and CDR2 FVKESK. The CDR3 region is CASSLETSPLHF. CDR3 DNA sequence: TGTGCCAGCAGCCTTGAGACTTCACCCCTCCACTTT.

This rearrangement joins TRBV12-5 to TRBJ2-2, with 8 bases fitting TRBD1. There are 15 residues in the CDR3. The J segment lost 2 bases and the V segment lost 7 bases, leaving 6 bases of the junction unmatched. Germline V gene lookup returns CDR1 LGHNT and CDR2 FRNRAP. The CDR3 is CASALGQGNTGELFF. The CDR3 region has the DNA TGTGCTAGTGCCTTAGGACAGGGAAACACCGGGGAGCTGTTTTTT. The entire variable domain, with the rest obtained from reference TRBV12-5 and TRBJ2-2, is as follows: DARVTQTPRHKVTEMGQEVTMRCQPILGHNTVFWYRQTMMQGLELLAYFRNRAPLDDSGMPKDRFSAEMPDATLATLKIQPSEPRDSAVYFCASALGQGNTGELFFGEGSRLTVL.

V is TRBV7-2 and J is TRBJ2-3, with 12 bases fitting TRBD2. The J segment lost 3 bases and the V segment lost 3 bases, leaving 10 bases of the junction unmatched. Germline V lookup: CDR1 SGHTA, CDR2 FQGNSA. The CDR3 totals 18 residues. CDR3 in DNA: TGTGCCAGCAGCTTGGATTCTAGCGGGAGGGCCGGGACAGATACGCAGTATTTT. Its translation: CASSLDSSGRAGTDTQYF.

This clone has just a few counts. J is TRBJ1-1 and V is TRBV18; unclear D gene. Looked up from germline, CDR1 is KGHSH and CDR2 is LQKENI. The length of the CDR3 is 13 residues. The V gene lost 4 bases and the J gene lost 2 bases, with 8 bases spanning the gap. The DNA for the CDR3 is TGTGCCAGCTCACAAGACCGTAACACTGAAGCTTTCTTT. Translating it yields CASSQDRNTEAFF. The entire variable domain, with the rest obtained from reference TRBV18 and TRBJ1-1, is as follows: NAGVMQNPRHLVRRRGQEARLRCSPMKGHSHVYWYRQLPEEGLKFMVYLQKENIIDESGMPKERFSAEFPKEGPSILRIQQVVRGDSAAYFCASSQDRNTEAFFGQGTRLTVV.

The CDR3 bases are TGCAGCGTTGTGGTTGTTGGGCCAGCAACGTATGGCTACACCTTC. This encodes CSVVVVGPATYGYTF. The V and J genes are TRBV29-1 and TRBJ1-2; D gene unclear. V was trimmed by 4 bases and J by 5 bases, leaving 20 bases between them. There are 15 residues in the CDR3. CDR1 SQVTM and CDR2 ANQGSEA come from the germline V gene.

This clone came up a few times. The chain has TRBV27 and TRBJ1-2; D remains unclear. Germline lookup yields CDR1 MNHEY and CDR2 SMNVEV (reference sequence). The CDR3 sequence is 11 residues long. V was pared by 8 bases and J by 1 base, with 5 bases between. CDR3 residues: CASGVNYGYTF. CDR3 nucleotides: TGTGCCAGCGGGGTTAACTATGGCTACACCTTC.

This chain links TRBV7-2 with TRBJ2-1; 9 positions match TRBD2. The CDR3 is 14 amino acids. Germline trimming cut 1 base from V and 14 bases from J; bases unmatched to any gene: 9. The germline V gene has CDR1 SGHTA and CDR2 FQGNSA. In DNA form, the CDR3 reads TGTGCCAGCAGCTTAGGATCCGGGACTAGCCGTAAGTTCTTC. Encoded protein: CASSLGSGTSRKFF.